These 14 T cell receptor beta chains came from one sample sequenced in a study of blood T cell repertoires in COVID-19. Libraries were prepared by immunoSEQ multiplex PCR; TCRdb keeps only in-frame clonotypes and omits some of them. The repertoire holds about 300,000 clones, with roughly 87% as singletons. Sequenced material: peripheral blood. These receptors all stem from a human donor in a cohort sampled during active COVID-19.

This chain links TRBV7-9 with TRBJ1-1; no clear D gene. V lost 5 bases and J lost 10, with 11 bases in between. Germline CDR1 reads SEHNR; CDR2 reads FQNEAQ (reference sequence). The CDR3 length is 11 residues. CDR3 residues: CASSLYYAAFF. DNA for the CDR3: TGTGCCAGCAGCCTTTACTACGCAGCTTTCTTT. Complete variable domain (other parts from reference TRBV7-9 and TRBJ1-1): DTGVSQNPRHKITKRGQNVTFRCDPISEHNRLYWYRQTLGQGPEFLTYFQNEAQLEKSRLLSDRFSAERPKGSFSTLEIQRTEQGDSAMYLCASSLYYAAFFGQGTRLTVV.

This clone was counted once. J is TRBJ2-3 and V is TRBV19; 8 positions agree with TRBD2. The CDR3 extends over 14 amino acids. Trimming removed 9 bases from V and 2 bases from J; junction bases left unmatched: 7. Germline V gene lookup returns CDR1 LNHDA and CDR2 SQIVND (reference sequence). CDR3 residues: CASRRAGVTDTQYF. CDR3 DNA sequence: TGTGCCAGCCGTCGAGCGGGAGTCACAGATACGCAGTATTTT. The full variable domain, completed using reference TRBV19 and TRBJ2-3, is DGGITQSPKYLFRKEGQNVTLSCEQNLNHDAMYWYRQDPGQGLRLIYYSQIVNDFQKGDIAEGYSVSREKKESFPLTVTSAQKNPTAFYLCASRRAGVTDTQYFGPGTRLTVL.

The chain recombines TRBV2 with TRBJ1-2; D possibly corresponds to TRBD1 (6 bases). CDR1 and CDR2 from the germline V gene are SNHLY and FYNNEI. The CDR3 has 12 residues. Trimming removed 7 bases from V and 5 bases from J, with 11 bases in between. CDR3 DNA: TGTGCCAGCAATGGACAGCTTTATGGCTACACCTTC. It codes for CASNGQLYGYTF.

The DNA of the CDR3 is TGTGCCAGCAGCCCAGCTAGCGTCGGAACCAACGTCCTGACTTTC. Its translation: CASSPASVGTNVLTF. The chain recombines TRBV6-2 or TRBV6-3 with TRBJ2-6, with D perhaps matching TRBD2 (6 bases). The germline V gene encodes CDR1 MNHEY and CDR2 SVGEGT. V lost 6 bases, J lost 8 bases, and 17 bases lay in between. The CDR3 loop spans 15 amino acids.

This clone was seen only once. The chain has TRBV6-1 and TRBJ2-5; D possibly corresponds to TRBD2 (6 bases). Between the trimmed V and J ends, which lost 4 bases and 2 bases, there was a span of 17 bases. This CDR3 contains 16 residues. Germline V gene sequence: CDR1 MNHNS, CDR2 SASEGT. DNA of the CDR3: TGTGCCAGCAGTGCTCTTGCGGGACTGTCACAAGAGACCCAGTACTTC. Translating gives CASSALAGLSQETQYF.

V and J are TRBV2 and TRBJ2-2, with 8 bases aligning to TRBD2. This CDR3 contains 16 residues. The ends lost 7 bases at V and 2 bases at J; junction bases unmatched: 9. Germline V gene lookup returns CDR1 SNHLY and CDR2 FYNNEI. The CDR3 coding sequence is TGTGCCAGCAAAAGAGGACTAGCAGCCAACACCGGGGAGCTGTTTTTT. This translates into CASKRGLAANTGELFF.

The genes are TRBV24-1 and TRBJ2-1, with D possibly TRBD2 on 6 matching bases. Germline-derived CDR1 and CDR2 are KGHDR and SFDVKD. V shed 5 bases and J shed 3 bases, with 13 bases lying between them. CDR3 length equals 15 residues. The CDR3 protein is CATSGDSGDYNEQFF. The DNA for the CDR3 is TGTGCCACCAGTGGCGATAGCGGAGACTACAATGAGCAGTTCTTC.

This clone was detected a few times. The chain combines TRBV6-6 with TRBJ2-1; the match to TRBD2 covers 7 bases. Trimming removed 5 bases from V and 8 bases from J; junction bases left unmatched: 21. The CDR3 is 18 amino acids. CDR1 and CDR2 (germline): MNHNY, SVGAGI (reference sequence). The CDR3 DNA reads TGTGCCAGCAGTCCAGGCCTTCTGGGTGGTAGCGGGTGGTATGAGCAGTTCTTC. Encoded protein: CASSPGLLGGSGWYEQFF.

The J gene is TRBJ2-1, the V gene TRBV4-3, with TRBD2 matching 10 bases. The CDR3 runs 15 residues. In germline, CDR1 is LGHNA, CDR2 YSLEER. Trimming at V came to 3 bases and at J to 3 bases, leaving 2 bases not matched to a gene. The CDR3 protein is CASSHLAGDYNEQFF. As DNA, the CDR3 is TGCGCCAGCAGCCACCTAGCGGGAGACTACAATGAGCAGTTCTTC.

This clone has only one observation. The chain has TRBV12-3 or TRBV12-4 and TRBJ2-7, with D perhaps TRBD1 (5 bases). The CDR3 is 13 residues long. V gave up 4 bases and J gave up 1 base, with 8 bases separating them. In nucleotides, the CDR3 is TGTGCCAGCAGTTCCTCAGGGTCCTACGAGCAGTACTTC. This codes for CASSSSGSYEQYF.

The sample holds a few counts of this clone. V gene TRBV28 combines with J gene TRBJ1-4; no definite D call. The CDR3 contains 17 residues. The V gene lost 3 bases and the J gene lost 5 bases, with 19 bases spanning the gap. Germline values: CDR1 MDHEN, CDR2 SYDVKM. The CDR3 loop is CASSFSISVRANEKLFF. CDR3 coding DNA: TGTGCCAGCAGTTTTTCAATTTCGGTCCGTGCGAATGAAAAACTGTTTTTT.

The chain is built from TRBV6-5 and TRBJ2-7; D is perhaps TRBD1 (6 bases). CDR1 is MNHEY and CDR2 is SVGAGI in the germline V gene. The V and J ends lost 3 bases and 2 bases respectively, with 11 bases between them. The CDR3 sequence is 14 residues long. CDR3 residues: CASSYGGGTYEQYF. As DNA, the CDR3 is TGTGCCAGCAGTTATGGGGGCGGAACCTACGAGCAGTACTTC.

Details on this clone: The sample holds other DNA sequences that translate to the same CDR3. V gene TRBV30 combines with J gene TRBJ2-3, with 7 positions matching TRBD1. V shed 3 bases and J 1 base; nucleotides not matched to a gene: 1. Germline V lookup: CDR1 GTSNPN, CDR2 SVGIG (reference sequence). The CDR3 totals 13 residues. The CDR3 loop reads CAWSTGGTDTQYF. The CDR3 nucleotides are TGTGCCTGGAGCACAGGGGGCACAGATACGCAGTATTTT.

This clone was seen just once. The V call is TRBV5-1, the J call TRBJ1-2, with D uncertain. V shed 0 bases and J shed 0 bases, with 6 bases lying between them. The length of the CDR3 is 14 residues. Germline-derived CDR1 and CDR2 are SGHRS and YFSETQ. Here the CDR3 reads CASSLGSPNYGYTF. Here the CDR3 DNA reads TGCGCCAGCAGCTTGGGAAGCCCTAACTATGGCTACACCTTC.